The text below deals with one T cell receptor (beta chain). There is no known antigen for this receptor. No much larger clone exists at a distance of one base, and base qualities are not known. In total, approximately 690 healthy bone marrow donors made up the cohort. All cohort members were sampled while nominally healthy, although unrecorded immune exposures were likely present. The donor was CMV seronegative and belonged to the group of approximately 320 seronegative cohort members. A peripheral blood sample was provided by each donor, and peripheral blood mononuclear cells were used for TCR beta sequencing. The Qiagen DNeasy Blood Extraction Kit was used to extract genomic DNA from the blood cell samples. Libraries were constructed by the immunoSEQ multiplex PCR assay. For the multiplex PCR, a mixture combining 60 forward primers for TCR Vbeta segments and 13 reverse primers for TCR Jbeta segments was used. The CDR3 region of rearranged TCR beta genes was amplified from genomic DNA by a multiplex PCR assay. On the Illumina HiSeq System, the amplified TCR beta libraries were sequenced as 87-base-pair reads. Regarding the original processing steps: Across the 640 or so repertoires, a later analysis counted approximately 83 million unique TCR beta chains, some 11 million of which were shared by at least two donors. Raw reads were error-corrected and collapsed into unique sequences with a nearest-neighbor algorithm that merged closely related sequences to remove PCR and sequencing errors. V, D and J gene segments were assigned by aligning CDR3 sequences to IMGT reference sequences. For a sequence to be retained, at least a six-nucleotide match to both a V gene segment and a J gene segment was required. Rearrangements were called productive when the CDR3 lacked stop codons and stayed in frame with V and J; all others were non-productive. Following IMGT convention, CDR3 was defined as the stretch from the second conserved V-encoded cysteine up to the conserved J-encoded phenylalanine. In an earlier analysis of 500 to 650 of the donors, sequences lacking an unambiguous match to a single V gene segment were excluded. An earlier analysis of several hundred of the donors called V segments functional above 56.7% productive rearrangements and segregating when the between-donor standard deviation exceeded 5%. A statistical classification framework was built for diagnosing cytomegalovirus status from the catalog of TCR beta chain sequences. In a later analysis, V and J genes were assigned by comparing TCR nucleotide sequences against IMGT/GENE-DB human TR gene sequences. The TCRdist pipeline was used in a later analysis to assign CDR3 sequences and most-parsimonious VDJ recombination scenarios. In a later analysis, each TCR beta chain was defined by its CDR3 amino acid sequence together with its V-gene family, and reads lacking a unique V-gene family were excluded. As a way to deal with suspected cross-contamination and a sequencing artifact, a later analysis dropped 450 to 600 nucleotide sequences that were highly shared and had low generation probability. A later analysis calculated a clonal expansion index for each public chain from normalized within-repertoire ranks of inferred template counts. A later analysis computed generation probabilities with a VDJ recombination model fitted to out-of-frame rearrangements, and checked the results against IGoR. In a later analysis, hypergeometric tests were used to score TCR-TCR, TCR-HLA and TCR-CMV co-occurrence, with a repertoire-size bias correction applied to TCR pairs. In a later analysis, false discovery rates were estimated by permuting HLA or CMV assignments 20 times. A later analysis grouped co-occurring TCRs with DBSCAN, adding TCRdist sequence similarity when clustering within HLA-allele-positive subsets. Repertoires with fewer than 30,000 or more than 120,000 public chains, plus five repertoires with anomalous nucleotide sharing, were excluded from co-occurrence clustering. TCRdb's version of the immuneACCESS table is confined to in-frame rearrangements and falls short of the full clone set. An unresolved V gene accounts for under half of the shortfall where checked; the remainder is of unknown origin. The D gene and trimming were derived from the DNA, and the V and J assignments and clone size from that table. The sample yields about 150,000 clones; approximately 80% were counted once. The ten largest clones capture 1.1% to 1.5% of the sample.

The data belong to a study of cytomegalovirus exposure and HLA in healthy donors listed by TCRdb under 2017. Broadly, across the study: According to an earlier analysis of a few hundred of the donors, about 179 million T cells yielded 117 million unique TCR beta sequences and about 300 Gb of sequence data. An early release covering roughly 580 HLA-typed donors comprised 250 to 350 gigabases of sequencing data and 85 million or so unique TCR sequences. The genetic ancestry cluster associated with self-reported Caucasian donors included around four fifths of the roughly 400 genotyped donors. The study was designed to test whether signatures of past pathogen exposure could be identified by cataloging public T cell receptors. The study profiled the T cell repertoires of 500 to 800 subjects by immunosequencing and related them to cytomegalovirus serostatus. Along with the roughly 700-subject first cohort, a separate validation cohort of around 120 different subjects was used. To predict cytomegalovirus infection status, the study brought together high-throughput TCR immunosequencing, statistical association of individual TCRs with disease status, and machine learning. A later analysis re-examined previously published TCR beta repertoires from 600 to 700 donors and added high-resolution HLA genotyping to investigate patterns of TCR occurrence. Rather than using new phenotypic data, the later analysis identified candidate immune exposures from TCR beta sequences and from how often those sequences occurred across donors. An earlier analysis of fewer than 700 of the donors applied high-throughput TCR beta sequencing to assess whether each TCR beta V gene segment acted as functional or pseudogenic. Donor age, sex, ethnicity and CMV serostatus were collected together with the repertoire data. A later genetic analysis took genome-wide SNP genotypes for about three fifths of the 666 donors and used that subset as a discovery cohort. All discovery cohort repertoires had been generated using a single sequencing platform. Both class I and class II loci were covered by HLA typing, at four-digit resolution. The number of donors typed differed by locus, with about 629-630 for A, B, C, DRB1 and DQB1, roughly 520 for DQA1, over 600 for DPA1, and some 440 for DPB1. Roughly five DR-DQ haplotypes were handled as single units for association and clustering because linkage in the cohort was strong. Across some 400 genotyped donors of the cohort, an average of about 240,000 unique TCR beta nucleotide sequences per donor were sequenced, and around 20% of those sequences were non-productive. Results and caveats for the whole study, not just this receptor: Most TCR sequences were seen in very few donors, while some public TCRs were found in many individuals. It was suggested by the authors that the approach could potentially be generalized to other disease states and immunological phenotypes. Cytomegalovirus status was reported to be diagnosed by the classifier with high specificity and sensitivity in both the original and validation cohorts. According to a later genetic analysis, donors in an Asian-associated ancestry cluster had fewer N-insertions in productive TCRs than the approximately 670-donor mean. A later analysis reported that several top co-occurrence clusters appeared linked to parvovirus B19, influenza, CMV and Epstein-Barr virus. Strong co-occurrence of HLA alleles, especially DR and DQ, made assigning TCR associations to individual alleles difficult. A further reported finding was that TCR beta sequences accurately predicted the HLA-A and HLA-B alleles for most subjects in the first cohort. According to a later analysis, TCR association rates differed among HLA loci, with DRB1 alleles showing the most associated TCRs and HLA-C alleles showing the fewest. Presence/absence analyses assumed roughly uniform sequencing depth across donors, an assumption that may not hold. Linkage disequilibrium might explain the correlated functional status among segregating V segments, but an unknown experimental factor could not be ruled out. The 87-base-pair reads could not distinguish some IMGT-functional V segments, including TRBV6-2 and TRBV6-3, so those segments were excluded. In an earlier analysis of 587 of the donors, most TCR beta V segments were observed in productive rearrangements about 87% or about 30% of the time, broadly matching IMGT annotations. In a later analysis, HLA-associated TCR beta chains showed more clonal expansion and lower generation probabilities than non-associated chains that were equally common. Because some donors lacked HLA typing at each locus, the association tests relied only on the typed subset. In the study, some 160 TCR beta chains were listed as associated with cytomegalovirus. For the cohort, immune exposure information was limited to CMV serostatus. A cluster of highly shared sequence variants was judged likely to represent a technical artifact of the sequencing pipeline. At a false discovery rate of 0.05, a later analysis linked under 20,000 TCR beta sequences to specific HLA alleles. A later analysis found that most CMV-associated TCR beta chains appeared HLA-restricted, with HLA associations seemingly driven largely by CMV exposure. In this cohort, only TCR beta chains were sequenced, and detectable features were limited by the absence of alpha or paired-chain data. An association between a missense DCLRE1C variant and V-gene and J-gene trimming of TCR beta chains was found in a later genetic analysis and replicated in an independent cohort. In vitro tests confirmed that a few of the cytomegalovirus-associated TCR beta chains recognize cytomegalovirus antigens. Over 15 rarely observed V segments, including chromosome 9 orphons, were excluded from the earlier analysis of a few hundred of the donors because counts were too low.

According to the germline V gene (reference sequence), CDR1 reads MNHNY and CDR2 reads SVGAGI. Its CDR3 holds 13 amino acids, cysteine through phenylalanine. The retained sequence is limited to the CDR3, 39 bases, with the frame set at the first base. The junction carries 16 bases between V and J, which are trimmed by 7 bases and 7 bases respectively. This sequence was found in a woman between 40 and 55 years old in good health and CMV-seronegative. The chain joins TRBV6-6 to TRBJ1-2, with a tentative D gene TRBD1 over 6 matching bases. The sample comprised PBMCs. The CDR3 protein is CASIQDSPRGYTF. The DNA sequence follows: TGTGCCAGCATCCAGGACAGCCCCCGTGGCTACACCTTC.